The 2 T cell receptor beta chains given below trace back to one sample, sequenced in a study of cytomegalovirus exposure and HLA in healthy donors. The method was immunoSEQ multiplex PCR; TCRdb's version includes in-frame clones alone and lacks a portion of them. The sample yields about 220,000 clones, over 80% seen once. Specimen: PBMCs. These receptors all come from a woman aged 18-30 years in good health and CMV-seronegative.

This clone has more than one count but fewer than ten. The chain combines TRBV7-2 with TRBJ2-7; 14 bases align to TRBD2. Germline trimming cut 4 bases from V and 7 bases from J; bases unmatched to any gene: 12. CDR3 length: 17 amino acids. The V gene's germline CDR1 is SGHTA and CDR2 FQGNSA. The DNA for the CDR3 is TGTGCCAGCAGCTCTCTATCGACTAGCGGGAGGGCAGGGGAGCAGTACTTC. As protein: CASSSLSTSGRAGEQYF.

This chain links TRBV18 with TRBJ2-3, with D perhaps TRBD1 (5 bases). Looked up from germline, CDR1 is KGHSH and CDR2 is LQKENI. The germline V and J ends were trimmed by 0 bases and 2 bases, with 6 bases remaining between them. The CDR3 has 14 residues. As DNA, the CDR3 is TGTGCCAGCTCACCACCAGGGGTCACAGATACGCAGTATTTT. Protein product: CASSPPGVTDTQYF. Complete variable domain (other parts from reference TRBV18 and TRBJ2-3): NAGVMQNPRHLVRRRGQEARLRCSPMKGHSHVYWYRQLPEEGLKFMVYLQKENIIDESGMPKERFSAEFPKEGPSILRIQQVVRGDSAAYFCASSPPGVTDTQYFGPGTRLTVL.